These 2 T cell receptor beta chains share one sample of origin, sequenced in a study of blood T cell repertoires in COVID-19. This table comes from immunoSEQ multiplex PCR, and its TCRdb copy is limited to in-frame clones, with some not included. Among about 74,000 clones listed, approximately 88% were seen once. Material for sequencing was peripheral blood. These receptor sequences come from a woman older than 75 with acute or convalescent COVID-19.

A single count supports this clone. CDR3 amino acids: CASSLRTGHTYEQYF. The CDR3 coding sequence is TGTGCCAGCAGCTTGCGGACAGGGCACACCTACGAGCAGTACTTC. The chain couples TRBV5-4 to TRBJ2-7; 8 bases agree with TRBD1. CDR1 and CDR2 (germline): SGHNT, YYREEE (reference sequence). The CDR3 length is 15 residues. V lost 1 base to trimming and J lost 2 bases; unmatched junction nucleotides: 5.

The CDR3 region is CASSIRGGEAQHF. The CDR3 region has the DNA TGTGCCAGTAGTATACGGGGGGGAGAAGCCCAGCATTTT. The chain joins TRBV19 to TRBJ1-5; a weak D match, TRBD1 (5 bases). The germline V gene encodes CDR1 LNHDA and CDR2 SQIVND (reference sequence). The CDR3 has 13 amino acids. Deletions cut 2 bases from V and 11 bases from J, with 13 bases between.